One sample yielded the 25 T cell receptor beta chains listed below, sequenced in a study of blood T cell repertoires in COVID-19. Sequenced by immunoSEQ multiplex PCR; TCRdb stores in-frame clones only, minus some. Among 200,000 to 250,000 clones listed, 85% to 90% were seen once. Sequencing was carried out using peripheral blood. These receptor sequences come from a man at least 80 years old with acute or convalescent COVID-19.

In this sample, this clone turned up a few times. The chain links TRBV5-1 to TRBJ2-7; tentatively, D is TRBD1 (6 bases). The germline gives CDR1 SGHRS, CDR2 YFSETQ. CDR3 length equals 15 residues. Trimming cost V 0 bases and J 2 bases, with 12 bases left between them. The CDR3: CASSLEPGVAYEQYV. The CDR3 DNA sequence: TGCGCCAGCAGCTTGGAACCAGGGGTCGCCTACGAGCAGTACGTC.

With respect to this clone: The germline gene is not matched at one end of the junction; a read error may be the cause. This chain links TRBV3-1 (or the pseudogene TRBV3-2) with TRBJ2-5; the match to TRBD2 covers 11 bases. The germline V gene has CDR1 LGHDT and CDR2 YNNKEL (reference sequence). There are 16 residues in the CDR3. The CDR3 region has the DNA TGTGCCAGCGGCCAGAGAGGACTAGCGGGTGAAGAGACCCAGTACTTC. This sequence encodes CASGQRGLAGEETQYF.

The CDR3 DNA follows: TGCAGTGCTAGTCCAGGACTCAACTATGGCTACACCTTC. Translation gives CSASPGLNYGYTF. This chain connects TRBV20-1 to TRBJ1-2, with no clear D. Per the germline V gene, CDR1 is DFQATT and CDR2 is SNEGSKA (reference sequence). V lost 3 bases to trimming and J lost 2 bases, with 10 bases between them. The CDR3 sequence is 13 residues long.

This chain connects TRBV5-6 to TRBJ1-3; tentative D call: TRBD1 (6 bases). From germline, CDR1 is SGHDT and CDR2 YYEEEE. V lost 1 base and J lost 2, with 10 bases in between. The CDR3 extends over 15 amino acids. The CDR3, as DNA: TGTGCCAGCAGCTTGCGGGGGGCTACTGGAAACACCATATATTTT. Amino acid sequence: CASSLRGATGNTIYF.

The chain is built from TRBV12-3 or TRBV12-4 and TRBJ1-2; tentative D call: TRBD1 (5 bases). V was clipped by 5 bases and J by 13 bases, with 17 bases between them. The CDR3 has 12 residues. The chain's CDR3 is CASSDTQVRTTF. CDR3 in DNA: TGTGCCAGCAGTGATACACAGGTCCGGACCACCTTC.

CDR3: CASSPGQLNTGELFF. CDR3 in DNA: TGTGCCAGTAGTCCGGGACAACTAAACACCGGGGAGCTGTTTTTT. This chain connects TRBV19 to TRBJ2-2, with a weak D call TRBD1 (6 bases). This CDR3 is 15 amino acids long. The germline V gene has CDR1 LNHDA and CDR2 SQIVND (reference sequence). V shed 5 bases and J shed 2 bases, with 12 bases lying between them. Filled out from reference TRBV19 and TRBJ2-2, the complete variable domain reads DGGITQSPKYLFRKEGQNVTLSCEQNLNHDAMYWYRQDPGQGLRLIYYSQIVNDFQKGDIAEGYSVSREKKESFPLTVTSAQKNPTAFYLCASSPGQLNTGELFFGEGSRLTVL.

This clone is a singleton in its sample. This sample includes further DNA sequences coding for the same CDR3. This CDR3 reads CASSITENTEAFF. DNA for the CDR3: TGTGCCAGTAGTATCACAGAGAACACTGAAGCTTTCTTT. V usage is TRBV19 and J usage is TRBJ1-1, with D unresolved. Trimming stripped 3 bases from V and 1 base from J, with 6 bases between. The germline V gene has CDR1 LNHDA and CDR2 SQIVND (reference sequence). The CDR3 loop spans 13 amino acids.

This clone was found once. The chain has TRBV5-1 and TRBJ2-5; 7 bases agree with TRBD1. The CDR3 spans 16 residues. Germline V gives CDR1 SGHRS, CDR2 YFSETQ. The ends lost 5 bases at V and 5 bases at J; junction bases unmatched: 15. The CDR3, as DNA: TGCGCCAGCAGGGATTGGGGGAGCAGGGGGTTGGAGACCCAGTACTTC. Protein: CASRDWGSRGLETQYF.

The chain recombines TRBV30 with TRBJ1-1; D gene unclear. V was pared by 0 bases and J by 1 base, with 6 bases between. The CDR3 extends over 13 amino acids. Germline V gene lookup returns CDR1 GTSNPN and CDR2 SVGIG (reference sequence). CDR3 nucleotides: TGTGCCTGGAGTGTGGAGACGAACACTGAAGCTTTCTTT. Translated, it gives CAWSVETNTEAFF.

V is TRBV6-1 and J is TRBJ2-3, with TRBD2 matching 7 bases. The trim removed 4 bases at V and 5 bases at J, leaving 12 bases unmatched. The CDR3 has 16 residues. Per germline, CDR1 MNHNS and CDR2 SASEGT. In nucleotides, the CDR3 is TGTGCCAGCAGTGCTTCGGCGGGAGTCGGCTTAGATACGCAGTATTTT. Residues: CASSASAGVGLDTQYF.

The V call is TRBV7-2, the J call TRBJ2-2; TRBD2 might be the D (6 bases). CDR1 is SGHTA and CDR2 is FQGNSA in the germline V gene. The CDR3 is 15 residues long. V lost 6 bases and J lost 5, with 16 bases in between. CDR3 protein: CASSRLAPSTGELFF. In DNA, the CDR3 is TGTGCCAGCAGTCGGCTAGCGCCCTCGACCGGGGAGCTGTTTTTT. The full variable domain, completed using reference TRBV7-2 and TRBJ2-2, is GAGVSQSPSNKVTEKGKDVELRCDPISGHTALYWYRQSLGQGLEFLIYFQGNSAPDKSGLPSDRFSAERTGGSVSTLTIQRTQQEDSAVYLCASSRLAPSTGELFFGEGSRLTVL.

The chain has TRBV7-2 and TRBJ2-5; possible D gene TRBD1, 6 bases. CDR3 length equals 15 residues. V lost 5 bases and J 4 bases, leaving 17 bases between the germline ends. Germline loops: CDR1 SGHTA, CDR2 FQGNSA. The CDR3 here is CASSQTRTEAETQYF. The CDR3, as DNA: TGTGCCAGCAGCCAAACACGGACAGAAGCAGAGACCCAGTACTTC.

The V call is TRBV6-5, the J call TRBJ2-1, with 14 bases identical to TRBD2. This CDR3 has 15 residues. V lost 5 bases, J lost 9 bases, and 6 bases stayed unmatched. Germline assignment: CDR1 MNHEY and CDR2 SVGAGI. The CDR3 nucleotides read TGTGCCAGCAGTAACCGAGGACTAGCGGGAGGTGAGCAGTTCTTC. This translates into CASSNRGLAGGEQFF.

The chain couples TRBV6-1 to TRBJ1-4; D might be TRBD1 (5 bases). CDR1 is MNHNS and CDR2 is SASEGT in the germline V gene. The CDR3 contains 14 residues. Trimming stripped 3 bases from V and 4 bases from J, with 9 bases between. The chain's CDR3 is CASSEQGYNEKLFF. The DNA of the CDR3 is TGTGCCAGCAGTGAGCAGGGATATAATGAAAAACTGTTTTTT.

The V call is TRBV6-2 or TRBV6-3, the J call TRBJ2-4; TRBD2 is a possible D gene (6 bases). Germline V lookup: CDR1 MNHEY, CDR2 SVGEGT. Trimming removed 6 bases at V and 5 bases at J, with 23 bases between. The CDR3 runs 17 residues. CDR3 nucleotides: TGTGCCAGCAGCCTAAGCTGGGGGTTAGGCGGGGAAAACATTCAGTACTTC. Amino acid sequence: CASSLSWGLGGENIQYF.

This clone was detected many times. CDR3 sequence: CASSLAGGGEQFF. In DNA form, the CDR3 reads TGTGCCAGCAGCTTAGCGGGTGGAGGTGAGCAGTTCTTC. The V call is TRBV7-9, the J call TRBJ2-1, with D possibly matching TRBD2 (5 bases). CDR1 is SEHNR, CDR2 FQNEAQ, per germline (reference sequence). V gave up 0 bases and J gave up 9 bases, with 9 bases separating them. The CDR3 covers 13 residues.

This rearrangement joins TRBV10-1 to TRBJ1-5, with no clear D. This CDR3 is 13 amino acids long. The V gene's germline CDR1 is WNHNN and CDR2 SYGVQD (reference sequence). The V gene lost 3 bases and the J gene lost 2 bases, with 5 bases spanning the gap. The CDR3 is CASSDFGNQPQHF. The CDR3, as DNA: TGCGCCAGCAGTGACTTTGGCAATCAGCCCCAGCATTTT.

CDR3 coding DNA: TGCGCCAGCAGCTCTACACGAACACGGACTAGCGGGAGTGTCTACAATGAGCAGTTCTTC. It translates to CASSSTRTRTSGSVYNEQFF. This sequence joins TRBV4-1 and TRBJ2-1; 13 positions agree with TRBD2. The trim removed 5 bases at V and 3 bases at J, leaving 16 bases unmatched. CDR1 MGHRA and CDR2 YSYEKL come from the germline V gene. CDR3 length: 20 amino acids.

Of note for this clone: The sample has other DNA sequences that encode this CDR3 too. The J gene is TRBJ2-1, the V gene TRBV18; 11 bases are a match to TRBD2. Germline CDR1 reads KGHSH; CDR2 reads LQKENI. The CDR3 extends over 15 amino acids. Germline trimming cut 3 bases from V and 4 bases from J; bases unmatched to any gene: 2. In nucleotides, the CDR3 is TGTGCCAGCTCACCTGGGACTAGCGGATACAATGAGCAGTTCTTC. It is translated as CASSPGTSGYNEQFF. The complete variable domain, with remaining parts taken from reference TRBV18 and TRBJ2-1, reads NAGVMQNPRHLVRRRGQEARLRCSPMKGHSHVYWYRQLPEEGLKFMVYLQKENIIDESGMPKERFSAEFPKEGPSILRIQQVVRGDSAAYFCASSPGTSGYNEQFFGPGTRLTVL.

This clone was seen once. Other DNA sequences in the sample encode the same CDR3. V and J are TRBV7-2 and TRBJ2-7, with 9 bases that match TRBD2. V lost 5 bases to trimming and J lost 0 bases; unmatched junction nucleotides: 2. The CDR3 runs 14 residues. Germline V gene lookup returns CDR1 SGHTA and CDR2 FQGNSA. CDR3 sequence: CASSLSGSSYEQYF. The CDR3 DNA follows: TGTGCCAGCAGCCTTAGCGGGAGCTCCTACGAGCAGTACTTC.

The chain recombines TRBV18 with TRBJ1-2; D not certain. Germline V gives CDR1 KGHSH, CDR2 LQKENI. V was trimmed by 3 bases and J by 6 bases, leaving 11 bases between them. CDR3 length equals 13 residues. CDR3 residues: CASSPSLQDGYTF. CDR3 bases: TGTGCCAGCTCACCCTCGCTTCAGGATGGCTACACCTTC. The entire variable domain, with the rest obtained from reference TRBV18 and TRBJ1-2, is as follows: NAGVMQNPRHLVRRRGQEARLRCSPMKGHSHVYWYRQLPEEGLKFMVYLQKENIIDESGMPKERFSAEFPKEGPSILRIQQVVRGDSAAYFCASSPSLQDGYTFGSGTRLTVV.

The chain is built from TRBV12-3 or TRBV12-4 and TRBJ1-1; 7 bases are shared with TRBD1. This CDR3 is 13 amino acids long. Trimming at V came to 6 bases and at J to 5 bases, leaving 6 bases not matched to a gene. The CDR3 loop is CASSSGGRTEAFF. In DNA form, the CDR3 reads TGTGCCAGCAGCTCAGGGGGGAGGACTGAAGCTTTCTTT.

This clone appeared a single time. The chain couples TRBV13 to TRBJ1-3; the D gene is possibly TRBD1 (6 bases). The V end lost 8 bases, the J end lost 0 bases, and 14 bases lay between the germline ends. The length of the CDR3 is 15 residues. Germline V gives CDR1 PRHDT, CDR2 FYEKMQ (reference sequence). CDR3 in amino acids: CASAQGRGSGNTIYF. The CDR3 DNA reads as TGTGCCAGCGCACAGGGACGCGGCTCTGGAAACACCATATATTTT.

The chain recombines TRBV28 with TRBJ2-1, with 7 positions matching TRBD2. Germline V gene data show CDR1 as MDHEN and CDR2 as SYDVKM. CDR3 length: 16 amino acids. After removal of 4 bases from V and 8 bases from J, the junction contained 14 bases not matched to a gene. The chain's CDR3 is CASSSAFAGEWHEQFF. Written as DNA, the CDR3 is TGTGCCAGCAGTTCCGCTTTTGCGGGAGAATGGCATGAGCAGTTCTTC. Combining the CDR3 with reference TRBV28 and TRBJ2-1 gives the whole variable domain DVKVTQSSRYLVKRTGEKVFLECVQDMDHENMFWYRQDPGLGLRLIYFSYDVKMKEKGDIPEGYSVSREKKERFSLILESASTNQTSMYLCASSSAFAGEWHEQFFGPGTRLTVL.

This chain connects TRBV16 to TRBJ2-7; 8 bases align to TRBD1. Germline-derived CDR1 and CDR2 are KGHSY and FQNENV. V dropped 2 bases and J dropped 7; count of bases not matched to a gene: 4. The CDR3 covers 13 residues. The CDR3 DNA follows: TGTGCCAGCAGCCAAGGGACAGGTGGAGAGCAGTACTTC. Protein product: CASSQGTGGEQYF.